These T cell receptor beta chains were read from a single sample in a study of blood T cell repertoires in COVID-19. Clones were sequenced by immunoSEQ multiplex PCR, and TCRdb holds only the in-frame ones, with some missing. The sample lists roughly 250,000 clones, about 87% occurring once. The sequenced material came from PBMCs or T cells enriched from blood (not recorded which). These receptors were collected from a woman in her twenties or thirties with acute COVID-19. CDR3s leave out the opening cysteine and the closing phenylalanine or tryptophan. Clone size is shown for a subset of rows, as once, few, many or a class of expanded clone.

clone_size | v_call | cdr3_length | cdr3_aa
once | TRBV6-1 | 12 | ASRPGQKNEKLF
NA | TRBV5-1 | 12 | ASSFDRGETEAF
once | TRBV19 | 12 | ASSRGEIYNEQF
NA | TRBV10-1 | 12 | ASQDSQNTGELF
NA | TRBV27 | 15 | ASTTRAGETFYNEQF
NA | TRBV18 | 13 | ASSPTGERRYEQY
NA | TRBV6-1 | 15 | ASSEGATTGGWQPQH
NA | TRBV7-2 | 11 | ASSSGQNSPLH
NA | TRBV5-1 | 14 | ASSFPSGGTTDEQF
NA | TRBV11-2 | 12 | ASSFGTVTGELF
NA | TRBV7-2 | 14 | ASSLGGVRTGNTIY
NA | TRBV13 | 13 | ASSFGGVGGTEAF
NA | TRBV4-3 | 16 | ASSPRDRGTTGANVLT
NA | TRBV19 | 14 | ASSSRLTRDTDTQY
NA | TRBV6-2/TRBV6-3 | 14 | ASSYLQGVGYNEQF
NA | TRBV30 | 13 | AWSLGWKVGGGYT
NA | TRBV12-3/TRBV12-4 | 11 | ASSPRAESPLH
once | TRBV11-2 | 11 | ASSLGRASEAF
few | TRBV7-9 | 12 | ASSDTGLNYGYT
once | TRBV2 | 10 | ASSAVATEAF
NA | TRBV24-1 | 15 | ATSDSTGAEVTDTQY
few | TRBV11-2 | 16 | ASSLGPGDRGGHGELF
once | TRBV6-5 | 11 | ASSRDRSYEQY
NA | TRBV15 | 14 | ATSTRQQGLNEKLF
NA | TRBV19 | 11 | ASKRAASYEQY
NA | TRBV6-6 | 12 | ASRARGNSSPLH
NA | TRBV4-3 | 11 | ASSQDRDSPLH
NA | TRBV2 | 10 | ASSSTGNEQF
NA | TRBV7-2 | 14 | ASSLTAGTGNQPQH
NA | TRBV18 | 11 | ASSLAMQGEAF
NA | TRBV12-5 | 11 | ASGLHMNTEAF
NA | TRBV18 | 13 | ASSPAGRYNTEAF
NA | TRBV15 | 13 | ATSRKDRYDQPQH
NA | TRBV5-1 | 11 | ASSFELNYGYT
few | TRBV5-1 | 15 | ASSLGLAESSTDTQY
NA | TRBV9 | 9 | ASSVLHGYT
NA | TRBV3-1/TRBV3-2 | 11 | ASSRDRAYEQY
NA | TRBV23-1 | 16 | ASSPLNFLSPGYTGAF
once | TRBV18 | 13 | ASSRTGEYTGELF
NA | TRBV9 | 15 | ASSVASTGLGANVLT
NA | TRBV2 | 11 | ASSEESKWKLF
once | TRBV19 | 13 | ASRDLSQYQETQY
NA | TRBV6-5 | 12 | ASRVRVTDSPLH
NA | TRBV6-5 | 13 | ASTHRGSYNSPLH
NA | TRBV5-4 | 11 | ASSLSVNNEQF
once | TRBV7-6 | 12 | ASSPDGLSQPQH
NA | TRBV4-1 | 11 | ASSPQEEAEAF
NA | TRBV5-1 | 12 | ASSLVQGVHEQY
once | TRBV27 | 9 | ASGRANTIY
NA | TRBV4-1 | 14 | ASSRGGLGSNQPQH